Sequencing of this T cell receptor beta chain was carried out in a study of blood T cells in healthy people across ages (dated by TCRdb to the mid-2010s). The study in broad terms: In model experiments, template switching captured about one uniquely barcoded TCR beta cDNA molecule for every two T cells. To track age-related changes in TCR beta repertoire diversity, the study relied on deep sequencing normalized with unique cDNA molecular identifiers. Two additional independent replicas of 1 million unique cDNA reads from the same blood draw were analyzed for two donors (one aged 18 to 30 and one aged 80 or older). Donors were grouped into four age groups: young (average roughly 17 years), middle-aged (39), aged (around 60) and long-lived (approximately 82). Donors of different ages were randomly distributed across sequencing lanes to avoid experimental bias. On the study overall, not on this receptor specifically: Because profiling used bulk unsorted PBMCs, naive and antigen-experienced compartments could not be compared conclusively. Compared with the aged group, the long-lived group had more naive CD4+ T cells, fewer expanded clones and increased TCR diversity, suggesting age selection. Estimates of total diversity from one million sequenced T cells were regarded as lower bounds and underestimates. Because the CMV infection status of the donors was unknown, age-related changes in expanded clonotypes may potentially have been confounded. Observed TCR beta diversity correlated strongly with the percentage of naive T cells measured by flow cytometry. Observed TCR beta diversity per million T cells fell roughly linearly with age, and a significant reduction was already apparent by age around 40.

Per the germline V gene (reference sequence), MNHEY is the CDR1 and SMNVEV is the CDR2. Including cysteine and phenylalanine, the CDR3 has 12 amino acids. This entry keeps only the CDR3 DNA: 36 bases, framed from base 1. Systemically healthy Caucasian individuals from Russia, around 38 in total and aged roughly 6 to 100 years, were included as donors. Each donor gave 8.5 to 10 milliliters of peripheral blood, collected into EDTA-treated Vacutainer tubes. Ficoll-Paque density-gradient centrifugation was used to isolate PBMCs, with at least 6.5 million per sample. Total RNA was extracted from PBMCs with Trizol reagent, with at least 5.5 micrograms obtained per sample. For every donor, flow cytometry on a PBMC aliquot measured the percentage of naive CD45RAhigh/CD27high T cells. Remarks on this clonotype: Its cognate antigen has yet to be identified. Germline is not matched at one junction end, which may reflect a read error.

Preparation of the library involved 5' RACE. Sequenced on an Illumina HiSeq 2500. The second PCR ran for about 7 to 11 cycles and used a J-beta primer mix along with a sample-barcoded 5' primer. A template-switch 5' adaptor carrying 12 random nucleotides introduced a unique molecular identifier onto each TCR beta cDNA molecule. Each sample yielded at least 3 million CDR3-containing paired-end reads. First-strand cDNA synthesis was performed from all RNA using the Mint cDNA synthesis kit, with priming by a TRBC-specific oligonucleotide. Following uracil-DNA glycosylase treatment, all cDNA underwent a first 18-cycle PCR with the universal primers M1SS and BC2_uni_R. Regarding the original processing steps: For normalization, 1 million high-quality reads were randomly selected from each sample, with every read carrying a distinct molecular identifier. Reads with shared molecular identifiers were discarded instead of being binned into consensus sequences. MiTCR, run with a Q25 quality threshold and the strictest error-elimination algorithm, handled CDR3 identification, clonotype clustering and error correction. Lower-bound total TCR beta diversity was estimated with a nonparametric unseen species model using Euler transformation. TCRdb reprocessed the public reads (quality trimming at Q25 with fastp, clone calling with MiXCR) and kept in-frame beta chains. Rows are combined by CDR3 protein, so each entry shows the most common genes and DNA. The V and J calls shown here were made by TCRdb, not taken from the authors' results. This sample lists about 680,000 distinct CDR3 sequences; around half were detected once. Jointly, the top ten make up 25% to 35% of the sample.

The rearranged chain carries TRBV27 and TRBJ2-1, with 7 bases matching TRBD2. This clonotype originated in an older woman in good health. Sequencing input: blood. The sequenced DNA is TGTGCCAGCAGCCGGAGCGGGAATGAGCAGTACTTT. It codes for CASSRSGNEQYF.